The source of this T cell receptor beta chain is a study of blood T cell repertoires in COVID-19. Background on the study: Specimens from acute and convalescent COVID-19 originated in the United States, Italy and Spain.

Original data processing: Reference gene primer amplification yielded estimated nucleated cell counts. The repertoire was sequenced with immunoSEQ multiplex PCR; TCRdb's copy has only in-frame clones and lacks some. Clone size and V and J calls were adopted from that table, with D and trimming inferred from the DNA. In the table there are 450,000 or so clones, roughly 88% of which are singletons. V lost 3 bases and J lost 7, with 13 bases in between. Germline CDR1 reads MNHEY; CDR2 reads SMNVEV (reference sequence). CDR3 length equals 14 residues. Allocation to cohorts depended on clinical history reported by the participants. The recovered donors of Cohort 3 showed two negative PCRs, clearance, or symptom resolution.

What was sequenced was PBMCs or T cells enriched from blood (not recorded which). The rearrangement uses TRBV27 and TRBJ2-1; a weak D match, TRBD2 (7 bases). This clonotype originated in a man in his late teens or twenties who had recovered from COVID-19. CDR3 sequence reads: CASSFGGAVNEQFF. The CDR3 DNA sequence: TGTGCCAGCAGTTTTGGGGGGGCGGTAAATGAGCAGTTCTTC.